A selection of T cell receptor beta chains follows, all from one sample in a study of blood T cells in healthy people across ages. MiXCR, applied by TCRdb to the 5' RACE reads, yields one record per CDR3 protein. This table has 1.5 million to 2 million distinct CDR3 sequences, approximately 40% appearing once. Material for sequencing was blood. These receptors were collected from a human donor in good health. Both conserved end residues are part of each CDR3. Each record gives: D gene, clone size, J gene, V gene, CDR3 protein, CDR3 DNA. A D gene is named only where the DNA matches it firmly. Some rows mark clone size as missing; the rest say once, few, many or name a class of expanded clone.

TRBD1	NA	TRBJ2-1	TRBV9	CASTRGGGNNEQFF	TGTGCCAGTACCCGAGGGGGCGGCAACAATGAGCAGTTCTTC
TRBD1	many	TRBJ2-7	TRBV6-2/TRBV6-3	CASSYPGTGSYEQYF	TGTGCCAGCAGTTACCCCGGGACAGGGTCCTACGAGCAGTACTTC
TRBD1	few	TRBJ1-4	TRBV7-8	CASSPDRGLGKLFF	TGTGCCAGCAGTCCAGACAGGGGGCTAGGAAAACTGTTTTTT
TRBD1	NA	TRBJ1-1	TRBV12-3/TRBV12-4	CASRTGEVDTEAFF	TGTGCCAGCCGGACAGGAGAGGTTGACACTGAAGCTTTCTTT
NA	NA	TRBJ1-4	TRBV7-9	CASSSTHDGGLGEKLFF	TGTGCCAGCAGCTCAACCCATGATGGGGGGTTGGGGGAAAAACTGTTTTTT
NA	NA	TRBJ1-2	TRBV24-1	CATSDSTGWKGYTF	TGTGCCACCAGTGATTCTACAGGGTGGAAGGGCTACACCTTC
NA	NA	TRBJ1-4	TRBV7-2	CASSPSDSRKKLFF	TGTGCCAGCAGCCCTTCGGACAGTCGAAAAAAACTGTTTTTT
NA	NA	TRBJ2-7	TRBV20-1	CSANKARYEQYF	TGCAGTGCTAACAAAGCCCGATACGAGCAGTACTTC
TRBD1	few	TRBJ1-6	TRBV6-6	CASGRRGDRDSPLHF	TGTGCCAGCGGACGAAGGGGGGACAGGGACTCACCCCTCCACTTT
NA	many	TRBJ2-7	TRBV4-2	CASSQEEFYEQYF	TGTGCCAGCAGCCAAGAGGAGTTTTACGAGCAGTACTTC
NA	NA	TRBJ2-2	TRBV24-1	CATSDLYTGELFF	TGTGCCACCAGTGACCTATACACCGGGGAGCTGTTTTTT
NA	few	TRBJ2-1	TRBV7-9	CASSRLLIGNEQFF	TGTGCCAGCAGCCGGTTACTCATAGGCAATGAGCAGTTCTTC
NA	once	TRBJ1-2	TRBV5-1	CASSLALGGADGYTF	TGCGCCAGCAGCTTGGCGTTGGGGGGCGCGGATGGCTACACCTTC
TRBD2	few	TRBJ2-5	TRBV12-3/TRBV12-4	CASSFGLAGFQETQYF	TGTGCCAGCAGTTTTGGACTAGCGGGTTTCCAAGAGACCCAGTACTTC
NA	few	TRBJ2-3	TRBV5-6	CASRPRGGRTDTQYF	TGTGCCAGCAGACCTAGGGGGGGGCGAACAGATACGCAGTATTTT
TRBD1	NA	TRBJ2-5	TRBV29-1	CSVDGTGLETQYF	TGCAGCGTCGATGGGACAGGGCTAGAGACCCAGTACTTC
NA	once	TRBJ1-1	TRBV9	CANSAGVLTEAFF	TGTGCCAACAGCGCAGGAGTTCTAACTGAAGCTTTCTTT
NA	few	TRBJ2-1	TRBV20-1	CSASASPAYLGSYNEQFF	TGCAGTGCTTCCGCTTCACCTGCGTATCTTGGGTCCTACAATGAGCAGTTCTTC
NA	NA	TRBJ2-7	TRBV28	CASSLLGHLITYEQYF	TGTGCCAGCAGTTTATTGGGCCACTTGATCACCTACGAGCAGTACTTC
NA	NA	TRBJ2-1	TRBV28	CASRRPRGGRGDEQFF	TGTGCCAGCAGACGGCCAAGGGGGGGCCGAGGGGATGAGCAGTTCTTC
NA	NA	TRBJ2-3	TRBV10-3	CAISESVGRGKDTQYF	TGTGCCATCAGTGAGTCGGTGGGCAGAGGGAAGGATACGCAGTATTTT
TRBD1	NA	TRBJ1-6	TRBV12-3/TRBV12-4	CASSPLTGVDSPLHF	TGTGCCAGCAGTCCCCTGACAGGGGTCGATTCACCCCTCCACTTT
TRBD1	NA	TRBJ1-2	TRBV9	CASSVVMGQGLANYGYTF	TGTGCCAGCAGCGTAGTGATGGGACAGGGGTTAGCTAACTATGGCTACACCTTC
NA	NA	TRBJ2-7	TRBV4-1	CASSQDMGRLYEQYF	TGCGCCAGCAGCCAAGATATGGGGCGGCTCTACGAGCAGTACTTC
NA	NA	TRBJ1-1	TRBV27	CAGSLVRGPEAFF	TGTGCCGGCAGTTTAGTAAGGGGCCCTGAAGCTTTCTTT
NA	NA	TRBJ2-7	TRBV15	CATSRDRSYVQYF	TGTGCCACCAGCAGAGATAGGTCCTACGTGCAGTACTTC
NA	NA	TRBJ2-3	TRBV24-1	CATRPGPYTDTQYF	TGTGCCACCCGGCCCGGGCCTTACACAGATACGCAGTATTTT
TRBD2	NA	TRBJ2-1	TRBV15	CATGRPSGEGYNEQFF	TGCGCCACCGGCAGACCTAGCGGGGAGGGATACAATGAGCAGTTCTTC
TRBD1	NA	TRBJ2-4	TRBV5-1	CASSAQQGAQNIQYF	TGCGCCAGCAGCGCGCAACAGGGGGCTCAGAACATTCAGTACTTC
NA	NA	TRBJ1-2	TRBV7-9	CASSPWRGSDGYTF	TGTGCCAGCAGCCCATGGCGAGGGTCGGATGGCTACACCTTC
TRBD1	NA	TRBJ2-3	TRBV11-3	CASSLYRGPDTQYF	TGTGCCAGCAGCCTATACAGGGGTCCAGATACGCAGTATTTT
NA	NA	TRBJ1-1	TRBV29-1	CSVGGGRWGTEAFF	TGCAGCGTTGGGGGGGGCAGATGGGGCACTGAAGCTTTCTTT
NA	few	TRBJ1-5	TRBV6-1	CASSEFGGQPQHF	TGTGCCAGCAGTGAATTTGGGGGTCAGCCCCAGCATTTT
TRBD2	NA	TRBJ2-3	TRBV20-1	CSAELAGVTDTQYF	TGCAGTGCTGAACTAGCGGGGGTAACAGATACGCAGTATTTT
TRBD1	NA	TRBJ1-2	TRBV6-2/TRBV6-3	CASSDRGVDGYTF	TGTGCCAGCAGCGACAGGGGTGTCGATGGCTACACCTTC
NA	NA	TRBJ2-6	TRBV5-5	CASSPFGSGGDSGANVLTF	NA
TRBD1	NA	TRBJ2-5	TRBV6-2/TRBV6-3	CATRQGYQETQYF	TGTGCCACTAGACAGGGATACCAAGAGACCCAGTACTTC
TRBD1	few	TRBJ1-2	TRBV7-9	CASSSRDRINYGYTF	TGTGCCAGCAGCTCCAGGGACAGGATTAACTATGGCTACACCTTC
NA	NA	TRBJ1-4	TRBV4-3	CASGQGQQDNEKLFF	TGCGCCAGCGGCCAAGGACAGCAAGACAATGAAAAACTGTTTTTT
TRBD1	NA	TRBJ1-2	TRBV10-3	CAISESTTGIDYGYTF	TGTGCCATCAGTGAGTCAACGACAGGGATCGACTATGGCTACACCTTC
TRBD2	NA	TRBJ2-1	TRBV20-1	CSALHQRGWETQFF	TGCAGTGCTCTACACCAGCGGGGATGGGAGACCCAGTTCTTC
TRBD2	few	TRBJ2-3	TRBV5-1	CASSPDPSGGAFGTDTQYF	TGCGCCAGCAGCCCGGACCCTAGCGGGGGGGCCTTTGGAACAGATACGCAGTATTTT
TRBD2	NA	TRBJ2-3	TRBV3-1	CASSQELAGGHGDTQYF	TGTGCCAGCAGCCAAGAACTAGCGGGGGGGCATGGAGATACGCAGTATTTT
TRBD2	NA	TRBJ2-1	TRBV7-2	CVSSLGVAGGYNEQFF	TGTGTCAGCAGCTTAGGTGTAGCGGGGGGTTACAATGAGCAGTTCTTC
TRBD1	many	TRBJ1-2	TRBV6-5	CASTRTGYGYTF	TGTGCCAGCACTCGGACAGGCTATGGCTACACCTTC
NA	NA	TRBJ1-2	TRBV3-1	CASSPLGEGRYGYTF	TGTGCCAGCAGCCCACTAGGCGAGGGGCGCTATGGCTACACCTTC
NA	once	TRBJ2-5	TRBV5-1	CASRSGPEYQQYF	TGCGCCAGCAGATCGGGACCCGAATACCAGCAGTACTTC
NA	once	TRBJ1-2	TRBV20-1	CSAPLFGVWEGYTF	TGTAGTGCCCCCCTATTCGGGGTATGGGAGGGCTACACCTTC
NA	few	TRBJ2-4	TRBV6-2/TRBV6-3	CASMSSGAKNIQYF	TGTGCCAGCATGTCAAGTGGGGCCAAAAACATTCAGTACTTC
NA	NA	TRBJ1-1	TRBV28	CASIWGVRSNTEAFF	TGTGCCAGCATTTGGGGGGTCAGGTCGAACACTGAAGCTTTCTTT
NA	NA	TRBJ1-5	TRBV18	CASSPLTGFNDNQPQHF	TGTGCCAGCTCACCACTTACAGGGTTCAATGACAATCAGCCCCAGCATTTT
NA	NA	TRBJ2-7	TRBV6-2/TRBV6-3	CASSPSLTHYEQYF	TGTGCCAGCAGTCCAAGCCTCACTCACTACGAGCAGTACTTC
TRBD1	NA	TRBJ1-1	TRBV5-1	CASSWRTGSQTEAFF	TGCGCCAGCAGCTGGAGGACAGGGAGCCAGACTGAAGCTTTCTTT
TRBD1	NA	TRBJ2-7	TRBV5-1	CASSSFGQVFHEQYF	TGCGCCAGCAGCTCCTTCGGACAGGTATTCCACGAGCAGTACTTC